The rows below give T cell receptor beta chains drawn from one sample of a study of cytomegalovirus exposure and HLA in healthy donors. Here immunoSEQ multiplex PCR was the method, and the copy in TCRdb shows in-frame clones only, minus some. The sample contains some 210,000 clones, over 80% of which appear only once. Sequencing used PBMCs. The source of these receptors is a man aged 25 to 45 in good health and CMV-seronegative. Both conserved end residues are part of each CDR3. The D gene is left open where the match is weak. Clone size is not always given. Where it is, it says once, few, many or a class for expanded clones.

d_call	v_call	j_call	cdr3_length	clone_size	cdr3_nt	cdr3_aa
.	TRBV29-1	TRBJ2-3	13	.	TGCAGCGTTGTCAACCCCTACACAGATACGCAGTATTTT	CSVVNPYTDTQYF
.	TRBV11-2	TRBJ2-6	14	.	TGTGCCAGCAGCCCCAGTGCAGGTGCCAACGTCCTGACTTTC	CASSPSAGANVLTF
.	TRBV18	TRBJ1-1	14	.	TGTGCCAGCTCGCCGCAGGGGTCCGGCGATGAAGCTTTCTTT	CASSPQGSGDEAFF
.	TRBV18	TRBJ1-4	14	once	TGTGCCAGCTCACCACCCGGTAGAACGGAAAAACTGTTTTTT	CASSPPGRTEKLFF
.	TRBV6-5	TRBJ2-3	11	.	TGTGCCAGCGTGTTCCAAGATACGCAGTATTTT	CASVFQDTQYF
.	TRBV28	TRBJ1-3	15	.	TGTGCCAGCAGATTCTACCTTAGCTCTGGAAACACCATATATTTT	CASRFYLSSGNTIYF
TRBD1	TRBV27	TRBJ2-7	17	.	TGTGCCAGCAGTTTCGAATATCCGGTCAGGGGGCCCTACGAGCAGTACTTC	CASSFEYPVRGPYEQYF
TRBD2	TRBV27	TRBJ2-1	15	few	TGTGCCAGCAGTCCAGGACTAGCGGTCTACAATGAGCAGTTCTTC	CASSPGLAVYNEQFF
.	TRBV30	TRBJ2-7	11	.	TGTGCCTACAGACAGGCCTACGAGCAGTACTTC	CAYRQAYEQYF
TRBD1	TRBV28	TRBJ1-3	18	.	TGTGCCAGCAGTGGCTTAGCGACAGGGAAGCGGCTGGGAAACACCATATATTTT	CASSGLATGKRLGNTIYF
TRBD2	TRBV4-1	TRBJ2-2	17	.	TGCGCCAGCAGCCAAGATCCCACTAGCGGCTACACCGGGGAGCTGTTTTTT	CASSQDPTSGYTGELFF
.	TRBV5-1	TRBJ2-3	12	.	TGCGCCAGCAGCTTGACTCCAGATACGCAGTATTTT	CASSLTPDTQYF
.	TRBV29-1	TRBJ2-5	14	.	TGCAGCGTTGAAGATCCCAGGGTCGGGGGGACCCAGTACTTC	CSVEDPRVGGTQYF
.	TRBV4-3	TRBJ1-3	17	.	TGCGCCAGCAGCCAAAATATAAATAGAAGATCTGGAAACACCATATATTTT	CASSQNINRRSGNTIYF
.	TRBV5-1	TRBJ2-7	14	once	TGCGCCAGCAGCTGGGGAGCGGGTTCCTACGAGCAGTACTTC	CASSWGAGSYEQYF
TRBD1	TRBV28	TRBJ1-1	15	few	TGTGCCAGCAGTTTCTCGGGACAGGGCATTATTGAAGCTTTCTTT	CASSFSGQGIIEAFF
.	TRBV20-1	TRBJ2-3	9	.	TGCAGTGCTAGCAGTCCGCAGTATTTT	CSASSPQYF
TRBD1	TRBV15	TRBJ2-7	15	.	TGTGCCACCAGCAGAGGACGGGGACAGATCTACGAGCAGTACTTC	CATSRGRGQIYEQYF
TRBD2	TRBV7-9	TRBJ2-3	15	.	TGTGCCAGCAGCTCCGGGACTAGTGCCACAGATACGCAGTATTTT	CASSSGTSATDTQYF
.	TRBV6-5	TRBJ2-2	13	.	TGTGCCAGCAGCCTCGGTTTCTTCAGGGAGCTGTTTTTT	CASSLGFFRELFF
.	TRBV5-4	TRBJ2-7	15	.	TGTGCCAGCAGCTTGGGTGGAATCGCGGCCTACGAGCAGTACTTC	CASSLGGIAAYEQYF
.	TRBV7-2	TRBJ2-5	15	.	TGTGCCAGCAGCTCCCTACCCACAGAGTATGAGACCCAGTACTTC	CASSSLPTEYETQYF
TRBD2	TRBV4-1	TRBJ2-1	16	.	TGCGCCAGCAGCCAAGAGATAGCGGGAGGCGGCAATGAGCAGTTCTTC	CASSQEIAGGGNEQFF
TRBD2	TRBV6-1	TRBJ2-7	14	.	TGTGCCAGCAGTGAACTAGCGGGAGGCTACGAGCAGTACTTC	CASSELAGGYEQYF
TRBD2	TRBV14	TRBJ2-7	14	.	TGTGCCAGCAGCCAAGACGGACTAGGCTACGAGCAGTACTTC	CASSQDGLGYEQYF
.	TRBV5-4	TRBJ1-5	15	once	TGTGCCAGCAGCGGGAGGGCATTAAGCAATCAGCCCCAGCATTTT	CASSGRALSNQPQHF
.	TRBV6-1	TRBJ2-3	14	.	TGTGCCAGCGAAGGGGCAGGGCAGGCAGATACGCAGTATTTT	CASEGAGQADTQYF
TRBD1	TRBV18	TRBJ2-2	14	.	TGTGCCAGCTTGCAGGACAGGGAGGCCGGGGAGCTGTTTTTT	CASLQDREAGELFF
.	TRBV27	TRBJ2-2	16	.	TGTGCCAGCAGCCTTGGACGGACAGCGAACACCGGGGAGCTGTTTTTT	CASSLGRTANTGELFF
.	TRBV7-2	TRBJ2-3	16	.	TGTGCCAGCAGCTTTTACTTATCGGGGGTCACAGATACGCAGTATTTT	CASSFYLSGVTDTQYF
.	TRBV7-2	TRBJ1-1	13	.	TGTGCCAGCAGCTTTTCTCAGGGCACTGAAGCTTTCTTT	CASSFSQGTEAFF
.	TRBV6-5	TRBJ2-1	14	few	TGTGCCAGCAGTTACTCCGCTGGGACATATGAGCAGTTCTTC	CASSYSAGTYEQFF
.	TRBV4-2	TRBJ2-7	17	.	TGTGCCAGCAGCCAAGGCGGAGGTCGGCAAGGGACCTACGAGCAGTACTTC	CASSQGGGRQGTYEQYF
.	TRBV15	TRBJ2-5	14	once	TGTGCCACCAGCAGAGATAAGGGGGAAGAGACCCAGTACTTC	CATSRDKGEETQYF
.	TRBV7-2	TRBJ2-1	13	few	TGTGCCAGCAGCCCAGGGTCTAACAATGAGCAGTTCTTC	CASSPGSNNEQFF
.	TRBV19	TRBJ1-5	13	.	TGTGCCAGTAGTATCAGGGCCCATCAGCCCCAGCATTTT	CASSIRAHQPQHF